This T cell receptor (beta chain) was recorded in a study of CD8 T cells in Susac syndrome. From blood CD8+ and CD4+ T cells, TCR beta sequences were generated. Multiple sclerosis controls were treatment-naive patients with stable or active relapsing-remitting disease. TEMRA cells were enriched by FACS, while CD8+ and CD4+ T cells were obtained through a negative isolation that was performed magnetically. Random hexamers were used to reverse transcribe the RNA input (roughly 0.5 to 1 ug). Amplification of TCR beta CDR3 spanned 54 Vbeta and 13 Jbeta via immunoSEQ multiplex PCR. Using its own MiXCR run on the immunoSEQ multiplex PCR reads, TCRdb lists one record per CDR3 protein. This table holds some 76,000 distinct CDR3 sequences, 90% to 95% found once. This CDR3 region has 15 residues. Trimming stripped 4 bases from V and 3 bases from J, with 14 bases between.

The V and J genes are TRBV12-3 or TRBV12-4 and TRBJ2-3; perhaps TRBD1 as D (6 bases). Sequenced: CD8+ T cells from PBMCs. This receptor was obtained from a human donor with multiple sclerosis. The CDR3: CASSSRGIGTDTQYF. As DNA, the CDR3 is TGTGCCAGCAGTTCAAGGGGGATAGGGACAGATACGCAGTATTTT.